The entry below describes one T cell receptor beta chain. This sample is drawn from a study of blood T cell repertoires in COVID-19. This CDR3 spans 13 amino acids. Germline V gene lookup returns CDR1 MDHEN and CDR2 SYDVKM. The junction had 3 bases not matched to a gene; V was cut back by 5 bases and J by 4 bases. The table came from immunoSEQ multiplex PCR; TCRdb's copy has only in-frame clones and leaves some out. The table has a few hundred thousand clones, around 87% seen once; the top ten hold roughly 2.5%. What was sequenced was peripheral blood. The rearrangement links TRBV28 to TRBJ2-7; 9 nucleotides align to TRBD2. This TCR was sampled from a woman aged 45-59 years with acute or convalescent COVID-19. DNA of the CDR3: TGTGCCAGCAGTGGCGGGAGGGGGTACGAGCAGTACTTC. Protein: CASSGGRGYEQYF.